Listed here are 19 T cell receptor beta chains from one sample, sequenced in a study of post-analysis software for immune sequencing data. Notes on the study in general: Roughly five TRBV segments were more frequent in patients than controls; TRBV5-6, TRBV5-1 and TRBV20-1 belonged to this group.

These receptors' antigens are unknown. TCR beta cDNA libraries included unique molecular identifiers. TCRdb reprocessed the PCR reads via MiXCR and lists one record per CDR3 protein. The table has 700,000 to 900,000 distinct CDR3 sequences, 46% seen once. Sequencing used blood. These receptors were taken from a girl under 18 with multiple sclerosis.

This rearrangement joins TRBV7-3 to TRBJ2-1; TRBD2 is a possible D gene (6 bases). The V end lost 4 bases, the J end lost 6 bases, and 13 bases lay between the germline ends. This CDR3 has 14 amino acids. The germline gives CDR1 SGHTA, CDR2 FQGTGA. CDR3 sequence reads: CASSSTGLSNEQFF. The CDR3 nucleotides read TGTGCCAGCAGCTCGACGGGACTGTCCAATGAGCAGTTCTTC. The full variable domain, its missing parts supplied by reference TRBV7-3 and TRBJ2-1, is GAGVSQTPSNKVTEKGKYVELRCDPISGHTALYWYRQSLGQGPEFLIYFQGTGAADDSGLPNDRFFAVRPEGSVSTLKIQRTERGDSAVYLCASSSTGLSNEQFFGPGTRLTVL.

The table lists this clonotype with a few counts. The genes are TRBV7-9 and TRBJ1-2, with D possibly matching TRBD1 (5 bases). Trimming left V 1 base short and J 8 bases short, with 17 bases between. Germline V gene data show CDR1 as SEHNR and CDR2 as FQNEAQ (reference sequence). CDR3 length: 15 residues. CDR3 nucleotides: TGTGCCAGCAGCTTAGGCGTCATAACAGGTGGCGGCTACACCTTC. This gives the protein CASSLGVITGGGYTF.

This clonotype was observed many times. The genes are TRBV4-1 and TRBJ2-1, with 8 bases that match TRBD2. CDR1 is MGHRA and CDR2 is YSYEKL in the germline V gene. The CDR3 spans 14 residues. The trim removed 1 base at V and 5 bases at J, leaving 1 base unmatched. CDR3 residues: CASSQGLANNEQFF. The CDR3 nucleotides read TGCGCCAGCAGCCAAGGACTAGCGAACAATGAGCAGTTCTTC.

The chain has TRBV3-1 and TRBJ1-2; D is uncertain. Trimming removed 4 bases from V and 4 bases from J, with 19 bases in between. The CDR3 has 16 amino acids. CDR1 LGHDT and CDR2 YNNKEL come from the germline V gene (reference sequence). The CDR3 DNA is TGTGCCAGCAGCCCTTCCGAAGAAAGTCCGGGCTATGGCTACACCTTC. Amino acid sequence: CASSPSEESPGYGYTF.

This clonotype was recorded a few times. The chain combines TRBV20-1 with TRBJ2-7; 7 nucleotides align to TRBD2. The end of the DNA is better explained by TRBJ2-5, so the J call may be wrong. This CDR3 is built from 16 residues. Per the germline V gene, CDR1 is DFQATT and CDR2 is SNEGSKA (reference sequence). CDR3 residues: CSASLPRAGVTETQYF. CDR3 DNA: TGCAGTGCTAGTCTCCCACGTGCGGGAGTAACAGAGACCCAGTACTTC.

Only a few counts were recorded for this clonotype. The gene calls are TRBV20-1 and TRBJ2-1; 8 bases agree with TRBD2. CDR1 and CDR2 from the germline V gene are DFQATT and SNEGSKA (reference sequence). There are 14 residues in the CDR3. CDR3 loop: CAAKKRESRNEQFF. CDR3 coding DNA: TGCGCCGCCAAAAAGCGGGAGAGTCGTAATGAGCAGTTCTTC.

The rearrangement joins TRBV4-2 to TRBJ2-2, with TRBD2 matching 7 bases. CDR3 length equals 16 residues. CDR1 is LGHNA and CDR2 is YNFKEQ in the germline V gene. Unmatched junction bases numbered 9, after V lost 4 bases and J lost 4 bases. This CDR3 reads CASSPPSGGTTGELFF. The CDR3, as DNA: TGTGCCAGCAGCCCCCCCTCCGGGGGGACCACCGGGGAGCTGTTTTTT.

V gene TRBV29-1 combines with J gene TRBJ1-5, with 9 positions matching TRBD1. From germline, CDR1 is SQVTM and CDR2 ANQGSEA. There are 14 residues in the CDR3. V lost 6 bases to trimming and J lost 2 bases; unmatched junction nucleotides: 5. This chain's CDR3 is CSVAGTGRNQPQHF. The CDR3 coding sequence is TGCAGCGTAGCCGGGACAGGGCGCAATCAGCCCCAGCATTTT.

The CDR3 loop is CASSLLPPNEQFF. The CDR3 nucleotides read TGTGCCAGCAGTTTACTACCGCCCAATGAGCAGTTCTTC. The chain joins TRBV28 to TRBJ2-1; D uncertain. The length of the CDR3 is 13 residues. Trimming took 2 bases from V and 6 from J, leaving 8 bases between them. Germline CDR1 is MDHEN and CDR2 is SYDVKM.

V gene TRBV5-1 combines with J gene TRBJ1-4; D not certain. The V and J ends lost 0 bases and 4 bases respectively, with 13 bases between them. This CDR3 has 16 amino acids. Germline CDR1 and CDR2: SGHRS and YFSETQ. The CDR3 DNA reads TGCGCCAGCAGCTTGGCAGCAGCCCGTGATAATGAAAAACTGTTTTTT. This sequence encodes CASSLAAARDNEKLFF.

This clonotype was seen more than once but under ten times. DNA for the CDR3: TGCAGCGTTAGGATTGAATCAGATACGCAGTATTTT. Translated: CSVRIESDTQYF. This rearrangement joins TRBV29-1 to TRBJ2-3; the D is unclear. CDR1 and CDR2 (germline): SQVTM, ANQGSEA. This CDR3 spans 12 amino acids. V dropped 5 bases and J dropped 4 bases, with 10 bases sitting between them.

The V call is TRBV9, the J call TRBJ2-1; D call uncertain. V was clipped by 5 bases and J by 6 bases, with 18 bases between them. The CDR3 spans 15 residues. Germline-derived CDR1 and CDR2 are SGDLS and YYNGEE. CDR3 sequence (DNA): TGTGCCAGCAGTTTCTCAGGCCTCTCGGGCAATGAGCAGTTCTTC. It translates to CASSFSGLSGNEQFF.

With respect to this clonotype: This sequence may be a read error, since a much larger clone differs from it by one base. Here the CDR3 omits its conserved ending phenylalanine or tryptophan, so a read error is the likely source. This chain connects TRBV7-9 to TRBJ2-5; 7 bases align to TRBD1. Germline V gene sequence: CDR1 SEHNR, CDR2 FQNEAQ (reference sequence). The CDR3 has 14 amino acids. V lost 5 bases and J lost 5; bases outside the gene matches: 8. The CDR3 DNA sequence: TGTGCCAGCAGCGAAGACAGGGTTCAGGAGACCCAGTACGTC. This sequence encodes CASSEDRVQETQYV.

This chain uses TRBV27 with TRBJ2-5; D may be TRBD2 (6 bases). The CDR3 has 12 amino acids. Germline CDR1 reads MNHEY; CDR2 reads SMNVEV (reference sequence). With 6 bases removed from V and 4 bases from J, the gap between germline ends came to 9 bases. CDR3 sequence (DNA): TGTGCCAGCAGGACTAGGAGAGAGACCCAGTACTTC. Protein product: CASRTRRETQYF.

The chain couples TRBV5-1 to TRBJ2-5; D remains unclear. The germline V gene encodes CDR1 SGHRS and CDR2 YFSETQ. Trimming cost V 0 bases and J 5 bases, with 8 bases left between them. This CDR3 contains 13 residues. CDR3 in amino acids: CASSLEVRETQYF. CDR3 nucleotides: TGCGCCAGCAGCTTGGAAGTTAGGGAGACCCAGTACTTC.

This clonotype was picked up one time. The chain joins TRBV7-9 to TRBJ2-7; 7 bases map to TRBD2. Per the germline V gene, CDR1 is SEHNR and CDR2 is FQNEAQ (reference sequence). V trimming: 5 bases; J trimming: 1 base; junction bases outside the gene matches: 5. This CDR3 spans 14 amino acids. CDR3: CASSQKRGSYEQYF. The CDR3 bases are TGTGCCAGCAGCCAAAAGCGGGGATCCTACGAGCAGTACTTC.

The chain joins TRBV18 to TRBJ2-1, with 11 positions matching TRBD2. The CDR3 loop spans 15 amino acids. Germline V gene data show CDR1 as KGHSH and CDR2 as LQKENI. The V segment lost 5 bases and the J segment 3 bases; nucleotides outside the gene matches: 3. CDR3 sequence: CASSTLAGDYNEQFF. CDR3 coding DNA: TGTGCCAGCTCAACACTAGCGGGAGACTACAATGAGCAGTTCTTC.

A few counts support this clonotype. This chain links TRBV7-9 with TRBJ2-1, with no clear D. CDR1 is SEHNR, CDR2 FQNEAQ, per germline (reference sequence). The CDR3 runs 12 residues. V gave up 5 bases and J gave up 9 bases, with 11 bases separating them. The chain's CDR3 is CASSTLVSEQFF. CDR3 coding DNA: TGTGCCAGCAGCACATTAGTGAGTGAGCAGTTCTTC.

This sequence joins TRBV15 and TRBJ2-7; D possibly corresponds to TRBD2 (6 bases). Germline V gene data show CDR1 as LNHNV and CDR2 as YYDKDF (reference sequence). Between the trimmed V and J ends, which lost 5 bases and 5 bases, there was a span of 10 bases. This CDR3 spans 12 amino acids. Here the CDR3 DNA reads TGTGCCACCAGCCCAGGGACTGACGAGCAGTACTTC. Amino acid sequence: CATSPGTDEQYF.